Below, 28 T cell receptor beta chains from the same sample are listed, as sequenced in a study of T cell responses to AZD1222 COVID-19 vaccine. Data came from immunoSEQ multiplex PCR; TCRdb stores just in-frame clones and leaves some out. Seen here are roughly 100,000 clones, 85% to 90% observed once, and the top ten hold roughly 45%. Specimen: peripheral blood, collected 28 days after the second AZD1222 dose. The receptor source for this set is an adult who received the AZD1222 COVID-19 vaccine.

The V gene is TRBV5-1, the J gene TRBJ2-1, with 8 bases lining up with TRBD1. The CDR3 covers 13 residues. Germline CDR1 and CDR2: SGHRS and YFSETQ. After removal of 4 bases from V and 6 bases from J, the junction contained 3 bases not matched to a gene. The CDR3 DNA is TGCGCCAGCAGCCACGGACAGGGCAATGAGCAGTTCTTC. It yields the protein CASSHGQGNEQFF.

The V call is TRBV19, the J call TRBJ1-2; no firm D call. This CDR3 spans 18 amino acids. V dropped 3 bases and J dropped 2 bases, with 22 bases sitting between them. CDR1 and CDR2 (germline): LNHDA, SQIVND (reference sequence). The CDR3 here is CASSIWSVGSGRNYGYTF. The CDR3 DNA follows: TGTGCCAGTAGTATTTGGTCGGTCGGCTCCGGAAGAAACTATGGCTACACCTTC.

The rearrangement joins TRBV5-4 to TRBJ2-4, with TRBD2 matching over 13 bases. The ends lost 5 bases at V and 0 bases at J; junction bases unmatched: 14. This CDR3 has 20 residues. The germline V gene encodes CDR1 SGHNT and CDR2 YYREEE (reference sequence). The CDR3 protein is CASRQRTSGRDLLAKNIQYF. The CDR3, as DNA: TGTGCCAGCAGACAACGTACTAGCGGGAGGGATTTACTAGCCAAAAACATTCAGTACTTC.

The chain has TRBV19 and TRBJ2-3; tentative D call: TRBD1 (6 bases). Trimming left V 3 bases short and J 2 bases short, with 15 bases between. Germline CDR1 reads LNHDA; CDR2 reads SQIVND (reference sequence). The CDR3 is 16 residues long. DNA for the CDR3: TGTGCCAGTAGTATCTTGGGGCAGGGGAACACAGATACGCAGTATTTT. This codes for CASSILGQGNTDTQYF.

The CDR3 here is CASSGGADTNYGYTF. CDR3 DNA: TGTGCCAGCTCAGGGGGGGCCGACACTAACTATGGCTACACCTTC. V gene TRBV18 combines with J gene TRBJ1-2; the D gene is possibly TRBD1 (6 bases). Looked up from germline, CDR1 is KGHSH and CDR2 is LQKENI. V dropped 5 bases and J dropped 0 bases, with 13 bases sitting between them. This CDR3 is 15 amino acids long.

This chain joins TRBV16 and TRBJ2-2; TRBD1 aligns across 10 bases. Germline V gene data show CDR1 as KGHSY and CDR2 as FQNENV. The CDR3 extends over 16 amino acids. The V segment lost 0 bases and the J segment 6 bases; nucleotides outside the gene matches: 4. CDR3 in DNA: TGTGCCAGCAGCCAATCTCGACAGGGGGCGGCCGGGGAGCTGTTTTTT. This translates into CASSQSRQGAAGELFF.

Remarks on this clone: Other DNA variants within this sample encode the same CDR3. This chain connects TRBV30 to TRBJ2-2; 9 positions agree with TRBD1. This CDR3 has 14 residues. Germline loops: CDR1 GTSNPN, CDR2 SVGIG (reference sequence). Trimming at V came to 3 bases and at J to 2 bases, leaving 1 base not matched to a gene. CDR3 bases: TGTGCCTGGAGGGGACAGGGCAACACCGGGGAGCTGTTTTTT. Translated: CAWRGQGNTGELFF. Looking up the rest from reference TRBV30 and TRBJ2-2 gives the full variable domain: SQTIHQWPATLVQPVGSPLSLECTVEGTSNPNLYWYRQAAGRGLQLLFYSVGIGQISSEVPQNLSASRPQDRQFILSSKKLLLSDSGFYLCAWRGQGNTGELFFGEGSRLTVL.

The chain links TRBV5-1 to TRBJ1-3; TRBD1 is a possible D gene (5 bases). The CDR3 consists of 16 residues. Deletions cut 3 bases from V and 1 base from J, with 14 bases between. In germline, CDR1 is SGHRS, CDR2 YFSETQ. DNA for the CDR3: TGCGCCAGCAGCTGGCTGACAGCCTCTTCTGGAAACACCATATATTTT. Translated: CASSWLTASSGNTIYF.

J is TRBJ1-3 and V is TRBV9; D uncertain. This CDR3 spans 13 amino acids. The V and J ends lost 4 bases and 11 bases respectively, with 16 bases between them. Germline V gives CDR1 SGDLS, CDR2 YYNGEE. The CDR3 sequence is CASSLGHGVSIYF. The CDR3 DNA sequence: TGTGCCAGCAGCCTCGGGCATGGGGTCTCCATATATTTT.

The CDR3: CASSLGTSGSYEQYF. DNA for the CDR3: TGTGCCAGCAGTCTCGGGACTAGCGGGAGCTACGAGCAGTACTTC. The chain is built from TRBV28 and TRBJ2-7; 14 positions match TRBD2. Trimming took 5 bases from V and 3 from J; bases not matched to a gene: 3. CDR3 length: 15 amino acids. The germline V gene has CDR1 MDHEN and CDR2 SYDVKM.

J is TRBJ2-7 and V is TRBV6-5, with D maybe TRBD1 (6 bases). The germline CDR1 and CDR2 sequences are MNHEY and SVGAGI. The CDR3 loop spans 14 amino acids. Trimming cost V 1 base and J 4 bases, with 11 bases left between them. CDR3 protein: CASSYFQGSYEQYF. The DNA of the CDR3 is TGTGCCAGCAGTTACTTTCAGGGGTCGTACGAGCAGTACTTC.

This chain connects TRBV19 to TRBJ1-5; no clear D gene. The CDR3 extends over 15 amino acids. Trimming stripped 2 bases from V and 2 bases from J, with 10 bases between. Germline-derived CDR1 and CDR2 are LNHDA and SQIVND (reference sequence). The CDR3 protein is CASSILGIGNQPQHF. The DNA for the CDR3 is TGTGCCAGTAGTATATTAGGGATCGGCAATCAGCCCCAGCATTTT.

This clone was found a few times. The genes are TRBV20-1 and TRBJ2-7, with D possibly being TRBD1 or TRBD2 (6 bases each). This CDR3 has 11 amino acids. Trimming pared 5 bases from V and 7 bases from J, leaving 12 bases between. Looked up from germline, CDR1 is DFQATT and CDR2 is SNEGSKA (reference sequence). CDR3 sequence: CSAGGPREQYF. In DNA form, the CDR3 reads TGCAGTGCTGGGGGGCCCAGGGAGCAGTACTTC.

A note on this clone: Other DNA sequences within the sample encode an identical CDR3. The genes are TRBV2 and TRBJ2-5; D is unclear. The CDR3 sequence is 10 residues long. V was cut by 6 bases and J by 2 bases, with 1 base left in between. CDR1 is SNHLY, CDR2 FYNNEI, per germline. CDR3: CASRQETQYF. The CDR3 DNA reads TGTGCCAGCAGGCAAGAGACCCAGTACTTC.

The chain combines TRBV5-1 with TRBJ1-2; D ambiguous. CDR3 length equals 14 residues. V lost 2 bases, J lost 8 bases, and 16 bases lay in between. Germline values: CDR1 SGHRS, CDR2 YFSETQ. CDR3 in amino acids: CASSLTQVVGGYTF. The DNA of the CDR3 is TGCGCCAGCAGCTTAACGCAGGTGGTCGGAGGCTACACCTTC. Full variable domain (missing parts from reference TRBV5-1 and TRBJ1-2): KAGVTQTPRYLIKTRGQQVTLSCSPISGHRSVSWYQQTPGQGLQFLFEYFSETQRNKGNFPGRFSGRQFSNSRSEMNVSTLELGDSALYLCASSLTQVVGGYTFGSGTRLTVV.

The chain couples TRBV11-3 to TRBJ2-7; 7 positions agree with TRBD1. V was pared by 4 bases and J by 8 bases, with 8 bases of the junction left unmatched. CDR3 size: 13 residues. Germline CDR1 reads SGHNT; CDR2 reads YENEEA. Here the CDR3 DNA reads TGTGCCAGCAGCTCAACGACAGGGTACAAGCAGTACTTC. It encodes CASSSTTGYKQYF. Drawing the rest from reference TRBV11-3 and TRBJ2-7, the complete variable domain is EAGVVQSPRYKIIEKKQPVAFWCNPISGHNTLYWYLQNLGQGPELLIRYENEEAVDDSQLPKDRFSAERLKGVDSTLKIQPAELGDSAVYLCASSSTTGYKQYFGPGTRLTVT.

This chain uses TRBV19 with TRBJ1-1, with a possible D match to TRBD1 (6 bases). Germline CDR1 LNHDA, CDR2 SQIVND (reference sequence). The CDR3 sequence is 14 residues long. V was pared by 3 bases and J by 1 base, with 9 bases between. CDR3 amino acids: CASSIWDTNTEAFF. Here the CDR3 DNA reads TGTGCCAGTAGTATTTGGGACACGAACACTGAAGCTTTCTTT.

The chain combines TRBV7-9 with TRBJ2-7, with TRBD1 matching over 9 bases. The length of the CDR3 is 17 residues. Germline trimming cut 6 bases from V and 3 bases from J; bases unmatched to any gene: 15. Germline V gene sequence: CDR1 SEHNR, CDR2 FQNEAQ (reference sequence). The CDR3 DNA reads TGTGCCAGCAGTTTGCTCAGTGGACAGGGGACAGGCTACGAGCAGTACTTC. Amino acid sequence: CASSLLSGQGTGYEQYF.

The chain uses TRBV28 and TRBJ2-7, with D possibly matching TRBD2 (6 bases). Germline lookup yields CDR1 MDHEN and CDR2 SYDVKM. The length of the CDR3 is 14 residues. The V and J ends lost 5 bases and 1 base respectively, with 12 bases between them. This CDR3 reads CASSTTSSSYEQYF. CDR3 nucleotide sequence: TGTGCCAGCAGTACCACTAGCAGTTCCTACGAGCAGTACTTC.

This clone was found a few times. The CDR3 loop reads CASSEQGSYGYTF. The CDR3 region has the DNA TGTGCCAGCAGTGAACAGGGGAGCTATGGCTACACCTTC. The chain has TRBV6-1 and TRBJ1-2; possible D gene TRBD1, 6 bases. With 2 bases removed from V and 4 bases from J, the gap between germline ends came to 8 bases. CDR1 and CDR2 from the germline V gene are MNHNS and SASEGT. This CDR3 comprises 13 residues.

CDR3 sequence reads: CASSLRSGGRLETQYF. The CDR3 DNA follows: TGTGCCAGCAGCTTAAGGTCGGGCGGGAGATTGGAGACCCAGTACTTC. The chain is built from TRBV7-2 and TRBJ2-5; 7 bases map to TRBD2. Trimming cost V 2 bases and J 5 bases; bases outside gene matches: 11. The CDR3 loop spans 16 amino acids. Germline V gene sequence: CDR1 SGHTA, CDR2 FQGNSA.

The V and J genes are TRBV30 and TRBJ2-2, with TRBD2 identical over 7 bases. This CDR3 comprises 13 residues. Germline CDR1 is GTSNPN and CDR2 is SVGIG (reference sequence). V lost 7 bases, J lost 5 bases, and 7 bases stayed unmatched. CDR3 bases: TGTGCCTCGAGAGGACTAGGAACCGGGGAGCTGTTTTTT. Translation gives CASRGLGTGELFF.

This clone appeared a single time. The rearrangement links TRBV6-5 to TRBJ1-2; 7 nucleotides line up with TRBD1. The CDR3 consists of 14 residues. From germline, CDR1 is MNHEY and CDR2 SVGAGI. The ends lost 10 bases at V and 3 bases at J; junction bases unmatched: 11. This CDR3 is CATLSWQGDYGYTF. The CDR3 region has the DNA TGTGCCACCTTGTCGTGGCAGGGGGACTATGGCTACACCTTC.

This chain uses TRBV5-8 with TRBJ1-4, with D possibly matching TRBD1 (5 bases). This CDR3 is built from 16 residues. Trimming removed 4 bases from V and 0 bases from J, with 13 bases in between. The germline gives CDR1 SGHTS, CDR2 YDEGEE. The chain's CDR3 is CASSLGRFATNEKLFF. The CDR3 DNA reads TGTGCCAGCAGCCTGGGACGCTTCGCAACTAATGAAAAACTGTTTTTT.

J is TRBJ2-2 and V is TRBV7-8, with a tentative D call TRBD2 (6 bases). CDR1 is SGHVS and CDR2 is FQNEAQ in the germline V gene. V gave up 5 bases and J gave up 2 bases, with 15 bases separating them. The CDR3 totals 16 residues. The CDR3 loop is CASSPSLRENTGELFF. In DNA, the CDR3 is TGTGCCAGCAGCCCCTCCTTGCGGGAAAACACCGGGGAGCTGTTTTTT.

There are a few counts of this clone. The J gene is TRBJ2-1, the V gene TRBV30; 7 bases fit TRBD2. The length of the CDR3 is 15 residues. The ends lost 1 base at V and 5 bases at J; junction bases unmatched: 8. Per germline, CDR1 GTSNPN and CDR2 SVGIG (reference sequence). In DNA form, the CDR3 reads TGTGCCTGGAGTGGGGGGGGACTACCTAACAATGAGCAGTTCTTC. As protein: CAWSGGGLPNNEQFF.

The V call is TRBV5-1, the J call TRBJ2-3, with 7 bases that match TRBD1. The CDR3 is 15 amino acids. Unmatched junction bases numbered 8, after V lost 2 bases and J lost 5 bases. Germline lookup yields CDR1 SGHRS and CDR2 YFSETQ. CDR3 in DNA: TGCGCCAGCAGCTTTAACAGGGGTTTTGTAGATACGCAGTATTTT. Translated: CASSFNRGFVDTQYF.

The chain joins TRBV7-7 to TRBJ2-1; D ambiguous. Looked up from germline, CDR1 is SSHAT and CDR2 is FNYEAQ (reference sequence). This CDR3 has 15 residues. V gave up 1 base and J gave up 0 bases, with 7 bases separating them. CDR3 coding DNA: TGTGCCAGCAGCTTAGGAGACCTCTCCTACAATGAGCAGTTCTTC. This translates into CASSLGDLSYNEQFF.